The sequence of this TCR beta chain was determined in a study of T cell responses to AZD1222 COVID-19 vaccine. Study observations and caveats: Reportedly, close to half of spike-specific TCRs are directed against unmutated variant regions. The donors showed a predominance of white British ancestry and of females, with possible underestimation of clonal diversity. Without day 14 samples, only post-peak T cell repertoires were studied. Spike-specific TCR breadth and depth both grew after two AZD1222 doses.

A word on this clone: The antigen is not known.

Sequenced by immunoSEQ multiplex PCR; TCRdb stores in-frame clones only, minus some. The table has over 50,000 clones, around 84% seen once; the top ten hold roughly 7.3%. The sequence came from an adult in good health. The material sequenced was peripheral blood, taken on day 0 of AZD1222 vaccination.

This CDR3 is CASSWGTSGQETQYF. CDR3 coding DNA: TGCGCCAGCAGCTGGGGGACCTCAGGACAAGAGACCCAGTACTTC. This chain links TRBV5-1 with TRBJ2-5; D might be TRBD1 or TRBD2, each matching 5 bases. There are 15 residues in the CDR3. The V end was cut by 3 bases, the J end by 2 bases, with 14 bases between. Per the germline V gene, CDR1 is SGHRS and CDR2 is YFSETQ.